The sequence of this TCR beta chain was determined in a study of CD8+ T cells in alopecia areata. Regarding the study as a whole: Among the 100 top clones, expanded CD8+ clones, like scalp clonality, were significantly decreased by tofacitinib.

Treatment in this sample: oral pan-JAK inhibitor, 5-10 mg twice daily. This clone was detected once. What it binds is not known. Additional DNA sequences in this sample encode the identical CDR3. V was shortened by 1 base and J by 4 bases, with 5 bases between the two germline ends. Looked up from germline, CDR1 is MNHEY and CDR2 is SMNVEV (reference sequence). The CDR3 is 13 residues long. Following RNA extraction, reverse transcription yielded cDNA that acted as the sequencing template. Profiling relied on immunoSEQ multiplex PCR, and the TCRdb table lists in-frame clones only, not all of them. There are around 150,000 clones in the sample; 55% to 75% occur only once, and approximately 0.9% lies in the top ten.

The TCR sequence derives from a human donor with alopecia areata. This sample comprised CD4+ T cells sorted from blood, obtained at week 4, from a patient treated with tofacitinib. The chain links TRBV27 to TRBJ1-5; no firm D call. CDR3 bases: TGTGCCAGCAGTTTATTGGGAAATCAGCCCCAGCATTTT. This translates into CASSLLGNQPQHF.